This TCR beta chain stems from a study of T-cell memory formation after mild COVID-19. Regarding the study as a whole: Cross-reactive memory apparently joined, as some responding clones appeared in pre-infection memory. Those CD4+ clones that contracted were mainly in CM and EM (CD8+ ones in EMRA). Confirmation of SARS-CoV-2 specificity was lacking for second-wave clones peaking day 37.

There are 14 residues in the CDR3. CDR1 is MNHEY, CDR2 SVGAGI, per germline. V shed 4 bases and J shed 5 bases, with 15 bases lying between them. As concerns this clonotype: Its target is unknown.

Amplification by 5'RACE using constant-segment primers produced TCR alpha and TCR beta cDNA libraries that carried sample barcodes and UMIs. From the 5' RACE reads, TCRdb called clonotypes with MiXCR, one entry per CDR3 protein. The sample records under 450,000 distinct CDR3 sequences, 14% being singletons. This chain joins TRBV6-5 and TRBJ2-7; D is perhaps TRBD1 (7 bases). Sequences were obtained from PBMCs or a T cell subset sorted from them (not recorded which). This TCR was sampled from a young man who had mild COVID-19 (a few samples of this study predate the infection). Cell type and time point are not known. The CDR3: CASSSTGGGHEQYF. The CDR3 coding sequence is TGTGCCAGCAGTTCCACAGGAGGGGGCCACGAGCAGTACTTC.